Shown below are 27 T cell receptor beta chains from a single sample sequenced in a study of breast tumors, draining lymph nodes, adjacent tissues. Using its own MiXCR run on the multiplex PCR reads, TCRdb lists one record per CDR3 protein. Among around 250,000 distinct CDR3 sequences listed, nearly 35% were seen once. Axillary draining lymph nodes of breast cancer patients supplied the node samples. Sequenced sample: axillary lymph node tissue. These receptor sequences come from a female donor with breast cancer. Some clones in this sample may be carry-over from other donors' samples.

There are many counts of this clonotype. CDR3 sequence: CSATVGLTTDTQYF. The CDR3, as DNA: TGCAGTGCTACCGTCGGACTCACCACAGATACGCAGTATTTT. The chain couples TRBV20-1 to TRBJ2-3; possibly TRBD2 for D (5 bases). Germline assignment: CDR1 DFQATT and CDR2 SNEGSKA (reference sequence). CDR3 length equals 14 residues. V was cut by 4 bases and J by 2 bases, with 13 bases left in between.

The V and J genes are TRBV5-5 and TRBJ2-5, with D maybe TRBD2 (6 bases). V gave up 1 base and J gave up 14 bases, with 18 bases separating them. Germline V lookup: CDR1 SGHKS, CDR2 YYEKEE (reference sequence). CDR3 length equals 13 residues. CDR3 sequence reads: CASSLQGREKAYF. As DNA, the CDR3 is TGTGCCAGCAGCTTGCAGGGCCGGGAGAAAGCTTACTTC.

This chain connects TRBV11-1 to TRBJ2-3; no firm D call. Germline CDR1 reads SGHAT; CDR2 reads FQDESV (reference sequence). The CDR3 extends over 11 amino acids. V was shortened by 4 bases and J by 7 bases, with 6 bases between the two germline ends. This CDR3 reads CASSSAYTQYF. The CDR3 nucleotides read TGTGCCAGCAGCTCAGCCTATACGCAGTATTTT.

The chain combines TRBV10-3 with TRBJ2-7; TRBD1 matches 10 bases. Germline lookup yields CDR1 ENHRY and CDR2 SYGVKD. This CDR3 region has 14 residues. V lost 10 bases and J lost 5; bases outside the gene matches: 11. CDR3 loop: CATGQGVYINEQYF. DNA for the CDR3: TGTGCCACTGGACAGGGGGTCTATATCAACGAGCAGTACTTC.

Worth noting for this clonotype: A much bigger clone sits one base away, suggesting this may be a read error. This chain links TRBV20-1 with TRBJ2-1; 8 bases map to TRBD1. The germline V gene encodes CDR1 DFQATT and CDR2 SNEGSKA (reference sequence). The CDR3 is made up of 15 amino acids. CDR3 nucleotide sequence: TGCAGTGCGACCCCCGGGACAGGCCTCTACAGTGAGCAGTTCTTC. Its protein product is CSATPGTGLYSEQFF.

The gene calls are TRBV20-1 and TRBJ1-6, with 9 bases that match TRBD1. From germline, CDR1 is DFQATT and CDR2 SNEGSKA (reference sequence). The CDR3 runs 15 residues. V lost 2 bases to trimming and J lost 9 bases; unmatched junction nucleotides: 8. The CDR3 DNA is TGCAGTGCTAGACCGGGACAGGGATCAGCTTCACCCCTCCACTTT. This translates into CSARPGQGSASPLHF.

The CDR3 sequence: CSAPGGGTGEKLFF. CDR3 nucleotides: TGCAGTGCCCCGGGTGGGGGGACGGGTGAAAAACTGTTTTTT. The chain employs TRBV20-1 and TRBJ1-4; D might be TRBD1 (5 bases). Germline CDR1 and CDR2: DFQATT and SNEGSKA (reference sequence). The CDR3 covers 14 residues. V lost 6 bases and J 7 bases, leaving 18 bases between the germline ends.

The J gene is TRBJ2-5, the V gene TRBV7-9; 9 nucleotides match TRBD2. After removal of 0 bases from V and 3 bases from J, the junction contained 2 bases not matched to a gene. CDR1 and CDR2 from the germline V gene are SEHNR and FQNEAQ (reference sequence). The CDR3 runs to 15 residues. Here the CDR3 DNA reads TGTGCCAGCAGCTTAGCGCTAGCGGGAAAAGAGACCCAGTACTTC. This translates into CASSLALAGKETQYF.

At least ten counts were recorded for this clonotype. The rearrangement joins TRBV19 to TRBJ1-5, with D possibly being TRBD1 (6 bases). From germline, CDR1 is LNHDA and CDR2 SQIVND (reference sequence). The CDR3 covers 15 residues. The V end was cut by 7 bases, the J end by 7 bases, with 20 bases between. The CDR3 protein is CASTPVGGPGQPQHF. The CDR3 coding sequence is TGTGCCAGTACCCCGGTAGGGGGACCTGGACAGCCCCAGCATTTT.

V usage is TRBV7-2 and J usage is TRBJ2-3; the D gene could be TRBD1 or TRBD2 (6 bases each). Germline V lookup: CDR1 SGHTA, CDR2 FQGNSA. This CDR3 contains 13 residues. Trimming pared 3 bases from V and 13 bases from J, leaving 17 bases between. In DNA, the CDR3 is TGTGCCAGCAGCTTGGGGGGCGCTGACGGGGAGTATTTT. Protein product: CASSLGGADGEYF. The full variable domain, in which reference TRBV7-2 and TRBJ2-3 provide the parts outside the CDR3, is GAGVSQSPSNKVTEKGKDVELRCDPISGHTALYWYRQSLGQGLEFLIYFQGNSAPDKSGLPSDRFSAERTGGSVSTLTIQRTQQEDSAVYLCASSLGGADGEYFGPGTRLTVL.

The rearrangement joins TRBV7-3 to TRBJ1-2, with D maybe TRBD1 (5 bases). The CDR3 is 10 residues long. Germline V gene data show CDR1 as SGHTA and CDR2 as FQGTGA. V gave up 8 bases and J gave up 12 bases, with 13 bases separating them. The CDR3 loop is CASRGGGNTF. CDR3 sequence (DNA): TGTGCCAGCCGTGGGGGGGGGAACACCTTC. The full variable domain, in which reference TRBV7-3 and TRBJ1-2 provide the parts outside the CDR3, is GAGVSQTPSNKVTEKGKYVELRCDPISGHTALYWYRQSLGQGPEFLIYFQGTGAADDSGLPNDRFFAVRPEGSVSTLKIQRTERGDSAVYLCASRGGGNTFGSGTRLTVV.

This clonotype came up a few times. The chain employs TRBV11-2 and TRBJ2-5; possible D gene TRBD2, 5 bases. The CDR3 length is 15 residues. V lost 5 bases and J lost 3, with 16 bases in between. CDR1 SGHAT and CDR2 FQNNGV come from the germline V gene. The CDR3: CASSPGGGSEETQYF. For the CDR3, the DNA is TGTGCCAGCAGCCCCGGAGGTGGATCTGAAGAGACCCAGTACTTC.

This clonotype was seen ten or more times. The chain has TRBV4-2 and TRBJ1-5; D unresolved. CDR1 LGHNA and CDR2 YNFKEQ come from the germline V gene. The CDR3 covers 15 residues. V was pared by 1 base and J by 3 bases, with 10 bases between. The CDR3: CASSQGKGNNQPQHF. CDR3 DNA sequence: TGTGCCAGCAGCCAAGGGAAAGGGAACAATCAGCCCCAGCATTTT.

This clonotype was seen at least ten times. Compared with germline, one end of the junction differs, possibly owing to a read error. The chain links TRBV5-6 to TRBJ2-7; TRBD1 aligns across 7 bases. This CDR3 comprises 10 residues. Germline V gives CDR1 SGHDT, CDR2 YYEEEE. CDR3 protein: CASPPGTVNF. The CDR3 nucleotides are TGTGCCAGCCCCCCCGGGACAGTCAACTTC.

This clonotype was counted many times. The chain is built from TRBV4-3 and TRBJ1-5; D is unclear. V lost 0 bases and J lost 7, with 16 bases in between. The CDR3 consists of 16 residues. CDR1 is LGHNA and CDR2 is YSLEER in the germline V gene. CDR3 sequence: CASSQDRMRAWQPQHF. In nucleotides, the CDR3 is TGCGCCAGCAGCCAAGATAGAATGAGGGCTTGGCAGCCCCAGCATTTT.

This clonotype has at least ten counts. The gene calls are TRBV11-3 and TRBJ2-6; tentatively, D is TRBD2 (5 bases). Germline loops: CDR1 SGHNT, CDR2 YENEEA. Between the trimmed V and J ends, which lost 6 bases and 0 bases, there was a span of 21 bases. The CDR3 spans 19 residues. CDR3 in DNA: TGTGCCAGCAGTTCCCCGGCGGGCACACGCCTCTCTGGGGCCAACGTCCTGACTTTC. It codes for CASSSPAGTRLSGANVLTF. The full variable domain, in which reference TRBV11-3 and TRBJ2-6 provide the parts outside the CDR3, is EAGVVQSPRYKIIEKKQPVAFWCNPISGHNTLYWYLQNLGQGPELLIRYENEEAVDDSQLPKDRFSAERLKGVDSTLKIQPAELGDSAVYLCASSSPAGTRLSGANVLTFGAGSRLTVL.

This clonotype showed up many times. The chain couples TRBV2 to TRBJ2-1, with no clear D. V dropped 2 bases and J dropped 10 bases, with 6 bases sitting between them. CDR1 is SNHLY and CDR2 is FYNNEI in the germline V gene. CDR3 length: 11 amino acids. In DNA, the CDR3 is TGTGCCAGCAGTGAATGGGCCGAGCAGTTCTTC. Translated, it gives CASSEWAEQFF.

There are many counts of this clonotype. The rearrangement joins TRBV6-7 to TRBJ1-4; D call uncertain. TRBV6-7 is an ORF, and what it does is uncertain. The CDR3 runs to 14 residues. Trimming cost V 7 bases and J 3 bases, with 12 bases left between them. CDR3 amino acids: CASTGIGPNEKLFF. For the CDR3, the DNA is TGTGCCAGCACGGGGATTGGCCCTAATGAAAAACTGTTTTTT.

The CDR3 DNA is TGTGCCAGCGGCTCGGGGATCACCGGGGAGCTGTTTTTT. It encodes CASGSGITGELFF. The chain couples TRBV5-5 to TRBJ2-2; a weak D match, TRBD2 (5 bases). Germline CDR1 and CDR2: SGHKS and YYEKEE (reference sequence). V dropped 7 bases and J dropped 4 bases, with 11 bases sitting between them. This CDR3 spans 13 amino acids.

As concerns this clonotype: A much larger clonotype is one base distant, so this may be a read error. V gene TRBV7-9 combines with J gene TRBJ1-2; D not resolved. The CDR3 is made up of 15 amino acids. In germline, CDR1 is SEHNR, CDR2 FQNEAQ (reference sequence). The CDR3 sequence: CASSLGPGDTPGYPF. The CDR3 region has the DNA TGTGCCAGCAGCTTAGGCCCAGGTGATACTCCGGGCTACCCCTTC.

This clonotype was seen more than once but under ten times. This chain links TRBV19 with TRBJ2-1; 10 bases fit TRBD2. The V gene's germline CDR1 is LNHDA and CDR2 SQIVND (reference sequence). Trimming cost V 1 base and J 2 bases; bases outside gene matches: 2. The CDR3 spans 16 residues. CDR3 sequence reads: CASSIVAGGTYNEQFF. In DNA form, the CDR3 reads TGTGCCAGTAGTATAGTAGCGGGAGGTACCTACAATGAGCAGTTCTTC.

This clonotype was observed at least ten times. This chain uses TRBV12-3 or TRBV12-4 with TRBJ2-2; 7 bases map to TRBD1. Trimming at V came to 6 bases and at J to 6 bases, leaving 7 bases not matched to a gene. The CDR3 loop spans 14 amino acids. CDR3 residues: CASSRTGVPGELFF. The DNA of the CDR3 is TGTGCCAGCAGCCGCACAGGGGTCCCCGGGGAGCTGTTTTTT.

This clonotype was observed a few times. One junction end disagrees with the germline gene, perhaps due to a read error. The chain is built from TRBV11-2 and TRBJ1-1; a weak D match, TRBD1 (5 bases). The CDR3 length is 11 residues. CDR1 and CDR2 from the germline V gene are SGHAT and FQNNGV. Here the CDR3 reads CASSLADIPNF. The CDR3 nucleotides read TGTGCCAGCAGCTTAGCGGACATTCCAAACTTT.

The genes are TRBV20-1 and TRBJ2-7; TRBD2 might be the D (6 bases). The CDR3 consists of 16 residues. Germline values: CDR1 DFQATT, CDR2 SNEGSKA (reference sequence). V gave up 7 bases and J gave up 4 bases, with 26 bases separating them. CDR3 in DNA: TGCAGTGTGTCGAAAGGGGCCATGGGGGGAGGATACGAGCAGTACTTC. Its protein is CSVSKGAMGGGYEQYF.

Points on this clonotype: Being one base from a much bigger clone, this may be a read error. The missing conserved phenylalanine or tryptophan at the end of this CDR3 makes a read error likely. The chain recombines TRBV9 with TRBJ2-1, with TRBD2 as a possible D gene (5 bases). From germline, CDR1 is SGDLS and CDR2 YYNGEE. This CDR3 region has 16 residues. Trimming cost V 0 bases and J 10 bases, with 20 bases left between them. The CDR3 sequence is CASSVDPSPVGPEQFL. The CDR3 bases are TGTGCCAGCAGCGTAGACCCTAGCCCCGTTGGTCCAGAGCAGTTCCTC.

Comment on this clonotype: This may be a read error, as it is one base from a much larger clone. The chain has TRBV7-2 and TRBJ2-6; TRBD1 aligns across 7 bases. The V gene's germline CDR1 is SGHTA and CDR2 FQGNSA. This CDR3 region has 15 residues. Trimming took 5 bases from V and 0 from J; bases not matched to a gene: 1. CDR3 loop: CASSRDSSGANVLTF. For the CDR3, the DNA is TGTGCCAGCAGCCGGGACAGCTCTGGGGCCAACGTCCTGACTTTC.

This clonotype was seen at least ten times. The chain employs TRBV6-6 and TRBJ2-5; 14 bases agree with TRBD2. There are 17 residues in the CDR3. Germline loops: CDR1 MNHNY, CDR2 SVGAGI (reference sequence). The junction had 10 bases not matched to a gene; V was cut back by 6 bases and J by 4 bases. CDR3 sequence: CASRQARGLAGAETQYF. The CDR3 DNA sequence: TGTGCCAGCAGGCAAGCCCGGGGACTAGCGGGAGCAGAGACCCAGTACTTC.